The 19 T cell receptor beta chains below were found in one sample sequenced in a study of CD8+ T cells in alopecia areata. RNA extraction and reverse transcription yielded cDNA as sequencing template. Here immunoSEQ multiplex PCR was the method, and the copy in TCRdb shows in-frame clones only, minus some. The data hold about 200,000 clones, with roughly 56% observed a single time. Sequencing used CD8+ T cells sorted from blood. These receptors originate from a human donor in good health.

The rearrangement uses TRBV5-1 and TRBJ1-1; D may be TRBD1 (6 bases). V was cut by 0 bases and J by 2 bases, with 8 bases left in between. The CDR3 has 14 residues. Germline CDR1 SGHRS, CDR2 YFSETQ. The CDR3 DNA reads TGCGCCAGCAGCTTGGAGGGGGGTAACACTGAAGCTTTCTTT. Protein: CASSLEGGNTEAFF.

The V call is TRBV6-6, the J call TRBJ1-1; D uncertain. Trimming removed 5 bases from V and 6 bases from J, with 7 bases in between. Germline CDR1 reads MNHNY; CDR2 reads SVGAGI (reference sequence). The CDR3 extends over 11 amino acids. As DNA, the CDR3 is TGTGCCAGCAGTGACACTTCTGAAGCTTTCTTT. It is translated as CASSDTSEAFF.

The rearrangement links TRBV25-1 to TRBJ2-7; perhaps D is TRBD1 or TRBD2 (6 bases each). The germline V gene encodes CDR1 MGHDK and CDR2 SYGVNS. V lost 5 bases and J lost 4, with 15 bases in between. The CDR3 has 14 residues. CDR3 DNA: TGTGCCAGCAGTCCCCACGGGGGCAGGTACGAGCAGTACTTC. Its protein product is CASSPHGGRYEQYF.

The chain links TRBV4-1 to TRBJ1-5; unclear D gene. Trimming shortened V by 4 bases and J by 0 bases, and 10 bases separated the two germline ends. CDR3 length equals 15 residues. Germline CDR1 MGHRA, CDR2 YSYEKL. The CDR3 DNA is TGCGCCAGCAGCCCTGGAACTTATAGCAATCAGCCCCAGCATTTT. Its translation: CASSPGTYSNQPQHF.

V and J are TRBV30 and TRBJ2-7; TRBD1 agrees at 9 bases. Per germline, CDR1 GTSNPN and CDR2 SVGIG (reference sequence). The V and J ends lost 5 bases and 3 bases, in that order; junction bases with no gene match: 8. This CDR3 is built from 14 residues. The CDR3 DNA follows: TGTGCCTGGCGGGACAGGGACGGTATCTACGAGCAGTACTTC. It is translated as CAWRDRDGIYEQYF.

The J gene is TRBJ2-5, the V gene TRBV4-1; tentatively, D is TRBD1 (5 bases). The length of the CDR3 is 14 residues. Between the trimmed V and J ends, which lost 2 bases and 4 bases, there was a span of 11 bases. Per the germline V gene, CDR1 is MGHRA and CDR2 is YSYEKL. The CDR3 loop is CASSQQGWGETQYF. The CDR3 DNA is TGCGCCAGCAGCCAACAGGGTTGGGGAGAGACCCAGTACTTC.

The chain joins TRBV27 to TRBJ2-3, with a weak D call TRBD1 (5 bases). The CDR3 is 14 amino acids. V lost 6 bases and J lost 6, with 16 bases in between. The germline gives CDR1 MNHEY, CDR2 SMNVEV (reference sequence). Written as DNA, the CDR3 is TGTGCCAGCAGCCCATGGGGCCTCCCTGATACGCAGTATTTT. Translating gives CASSPWGLPDTQYF.

This chain links TRBV6-1 with TRBJ2-5; D may correspond to TRBD1 or TRBD2 (5 bases each). This CDR3 spans 14 amino acids. Looked up from germline, CDR1 is MNHNS and CDR2 is SASEGT. The V end lost 2 bases, the J end lost 5 bases, and 12 bases lay between the germline ends. The CDR3 spells CASSEWGPIETQYF. CDR3 DNA: TGTGCCAGCAGTGAATGGGGACCAATCGAGACCCAGTACTTC.

V usage is TRBV12-5 and J usage is TRBJ2-1; a weak D match, TRBD1 (5 bases). Per germline, CDR1 LGHNT and CDR2 FRNRAP. V lost 3 bases, J lost 2 bases, and 11 bases lay in between. CDR3 length: 15 residues. The CDR3 protein is CASGFAREPYNEQFF. DNA of the CDR3: TGTGCTAGTGGTTTTGCCAGGGAACCCTACAATGAGCAGTTCTTC.

This clone was observed once. The V gene is TRBV29-1, the J gene TRBJ2-7, with no clear D. The CDR3 consists of 15 residues. Germline V gene sequence: CDR1 SQVTM, CDR2 ANQGSEA. V lost 0 bases to trimming and J lost 0 bases, with 12 bases between them. The CDR3 here is CSVEDSFKTSYEQYF. CDR3 sequence (DNA): TGCAGCGTTGAAGACAGCTTTAAAACCTCCTACGAGCAGTACTTC.

This clone has just a few counts. The V call is TRBV4-1, the J call TRBJ2-7; D is possibly TRBD1 (6 bases). V lost 4 bases to trimming and J lost 6 bases, with 16 bases between them. Per the germline V gene, CDR1 is MGHRA and CDR2 is YSYEKL. The CDR3 sequence is 14 residues long. CDR3: CASSPRDIEPEQYF. CDR3 nucleotides: TGCGCCAGCAGCCCCCGGGACATAGAGCCCGAGCAGTACTTC.

The chain links TRBV29-1 to TRBJ2-5, with D possibly called TRBD1 or TRBD2 (6 bases each). Germline values: CDR1 SQVTM, CDR2 ANQGSEA. CDR3 length equals 12 residues. V lost 1 base and J lost 7, with 10 bases in between. The CDR3 DNA reads as TGCAGCGTTGAAGTCGGGGGCGGGACCCAGTACTTC. Amino acids: CSVEVGGGTQYF.

The V gene is TRBV29-1, the J gene TRBJ2-7; D uncertain. V gave up 5 bases and J gave up 4 bases, with 9 bases separating them. The CDR3 runs 11 residues. Germline V gene data show CDR1 as SQVTM and CDR2 as ANQGSEA. In DNA form, the CDR3 reads TGCAGCGTTATCAGGTCTTACGAGCAGTACTTC. This gives the protein CSVIRSYEQYF.

This chain connects TRBV13 to TRBJ1-1; D is undetermined. Germline values: CDR1 PRHDT, CDR2 FYEKMQ (reference sequence). The length of the CDR3 is 13 residues. V was pared by 4 bases and J by 0 bases, with 6 bases between. In DNA form, the CDR3 reads TGTGCCAGCAGCTCGAGCCTGAACACTGAAGCTTTCTTT. It is translated as CASSSSLNTEAFF.

This chain uses TRBV5-1 with TRBJ2-7; tentatively, D is TRBD2 (5 bases). The CDR3 has 13 amino acids. Germline V gene sequence: CDR1 SGHRS, CDR2 YFSETQ. V was trimmed by 4 bases and J by 2 bases, leaving 10 bases between them. The CDR3: CASSPDGAYEQYF. The CDR3 region has the DNA TGCGCCAGCAGCCCCGACGGGGCCTACGAGCAGTACTTC.

This clone appeared once. The chain is built from TRBV27 and TRBJ1-1; a possible D gene is TRBD1 (5 bases). This CDR3 spans 13 amino acids. The germline V and J ends were trimmed by 7 bases and 1 base, with 10 bases remaining between them. Germline V gives CDR1 MNHEY, CDR2 SMNVEV (reference sequence). CDR3 protein: CASTPGPNTEAFF. The DNA for the CDR3 is TGTGCCAGCACTCCGGGGCCGAACACTGAAGCTTTCTTT.

The rearrangement joins TRBV29-1 to TRBJ2-7; 8 positions agree with TRBD2. V lost 2 bases and J lost 7; bases outside the gene matches: 7. In germline, CDR1 is SQVTM, CDR2 ANQGSEA. The CDR3 is 13 residues long. The CDR3 DNA follows: TGCAGCGTTGAAACGGGGGGGAGCCCTGAGCAGTACTTC. Translating it yields CSVETGGSPEQYF.

This clone was recorded a few times. The sample has other DNA sequences that encode this CDR3 too. The chain employs TRBV29-1 and TRBJ1-2; D might be TRBD1 (5 bases). V was cut by 2 bases and J by 5 bases, with 9 bases left in between. CDR3 length: 12 amino acids. CDR1 and CDR2 from the germline V gene are SQVTM and ANQGSEA. The CDR3 is CSVEIRGYGYTF. The CDR3 region has the DNA TGCAGCGTTGAAATTCGGGGGTATGGCTACACCTTC.

This clone was recorded a few times. The V call is TRBV18, the J call TRBJ2-1; 8 bases match TRBD2. Germline assignment: CDR1 KGHSH and CDR2 LQKENI. CDR3 length: 14 residues. V was clipped by 6 bases and J by 6 bases; unmatched bases: 7. DNA of the CDR3: TGTGCCAGCTCCCCTATTACTAGCGGCAATGAGCAGTTCTTC. This encodes CASSPITSGNEQFF. Variable domain in full (rest from reference TRBV18 and TRBJ2-1): NAGVMQNPRHLVRRRGQEARLRCSPMKGHSHVYWYRQLPEEGLKFMVYLQKENIIDESGMPKERFSAEFPKEGPSILRIQQVVRGDSAAYFCASSPITSGNEQFFGPGTRLTVL.